The T cell receptor (beta chain) described here comes from a study of T cells in Graves' hyperthyroidism and ophthalmopathy. In the study overall: Peripheral blood was obtained at initial diagnosis, preceding any treatment.

This clonotype has at least ten counts. The CDR3 extends over 13 amino acids. Germline V gene data show CDR1 as MNHEY and CDR2 as SMNVEV (reference sequence). Trimming stripped 4 bases from V and 4 bases from J, with 10 bases between. Used for diagnoses were clinical symptoms, serum thyroxine and TRAb, thyroid ultrasound and orbital computed tomography. Amplified regions were TCR beta CDR3 sequences from RNA transcripts. The HTBI set primed first-round TCR CDR3 RT-PCR. TCRdb re-analysed the multiplex PCR reads in MiXCR, keeping a single row per CDR3 protein. The sample holds about 560,000 distinct CDR3 sequences, around 13% seen once.

The source of this sequence is a woman between 40 and 50 years old with Graves' hyperthyroidism. This chain uses TRBV27 with TRBJ1-2; no definite D call. Sequenced material: blood. CDR3 residues: CASSSRTVYGYTF. In nucleotides, the CDR3 is TGTGCCAGCAGTTCCCGGACGGTCTATGGCTACACCTTC.